These 22 T cell receptor beta chains share one sample of origin, sequenced in a study of blood T cells in healthy people across ages. A sample-barcoded 5' primer and a J-beta primer mix were used in a second PCR of roughly 6 to 11 cycles. One entry per CDR3 protein, called by TCRdb with MiXCR from the 5' RACE reads. The table shows approximately 820,000 distinct CDR3 sequences, with approximately 44% occurring only once. Sequencing was done on a sample of blood. The receptors shown here come from a man in his 60s in good health.

On this clonotype itself: This sequence may be a read error, since a much larger clone differs from it by one base. The chain couples TRBV29-1 to TRBJ2-7, with no clear D. The germline V gene has CDR1 SQVTM and CDR2 ANQGSEA. Trimming cost V 3 bases and J 2 bases, with 14 bases left between them. The CDR3 loop spans 14 amino acids. The CDR3 spells CSVEQVAPTYEQYF. The CDR3 DNA follows: TGCAGCGTTGAGCAGGTGGCGCCTACCTACGAGCAGTACTTC.

This clonotype turned up a few times. The chain combines TRBV14 with TRBJ2-1; a possible D gene is TRBD2 (6 bases). The CDR3 has 13 amino acids. Trimming left V 1 base short and J 9 bases short, with 10 bases between. Germline V lookup: CDR1 SGHDN, CDR2 FVKESK. This CDR3 is CASSQGQGGEQFF. The CDR3 DNA is TGTGCCAGCAGCCAAGGGCAGGGAGGTGAGCAGTTCTTC.

V and J are TRBV5-1 and TRBJ1-5; D not certain. V lost 2 bases to trimming and J lost 3 bases, with 6 bases between them. The germline V gene has CDR1 SGHRS and CDR2 YFSETQ. This CDR3 is built from 13 residues. The CDR3 here is CASSFDINQPQHF. The CDR3 region has the DNA TGCGCCAGCAGCTTTGACATCAATCAGCCCCAGCATTTT. Drawing the rest from reference TRBV5-1 and TRBJ1-5, the complete variable domain is KAGVTQTPRYLIKTRGQQVTLSCSPISGHRSVSWYQQTPGQGLQFLFEYFSETQRNKGNFPGRFSGRQFSNSRSEMNVSTLELGDSALYLCASSFDINQPQHFGDGTRLSIL.

This clonotype was counted only a few times. The genes are TRBV5-6 and TRBJ2-7; D may be TRBD1 (5 bases). Trimming removed 1 base from V and 5 bases from J, with 7 bases in between. The germline CDR1 and CDR2 sequences are SGHDT and YYEEEE. This CDR3 is 12 amino acids long. The CDR3 protein is CASSLWGHEQYF. DNA of the CDR3: TGTGCCAGCAGCTTGTGGGGCCACGAGCAGTACTTC.

This clonotype has only a few counts. The chain couples TRBV14 to TRBJ1-1; the match to TRBD1 covers 8 bases. Germline-derived CDR1 and CDR2 are SGHDN and FVKESK. The CDR3 contains 16 residues. The V and J ends lost 0 bases and 5 bases, in that order; junction bases with no gene match: 8. The CDR3, as DNA: TGTGCCAGCAGCCAAGATCTAGGACAGGGTGGAACTGAAGCTTTCTTT. It specifies CASSQDLGQGGTEAFF.

Only a few counts were recorded for this clonotype. The genes are TRBV7-9 and TRBJ1-2; a weak D match, TRBD1 (5 bases). This CDR3 has 12 amino acids. Germline assignment: CDR1 SEHNR and CDR2 FQNEAQ (reference sequence). Trimming stripped 7 bases from V and 10 bases from J, with 16 bases between. CDR3 loop: CASTQREGDYTF. CDR3 DNA: TGTGCCAGCACCCAAAGGGAAGGGGACTACACCTTC.

V usage is TRBV6-6 and J usage is TRBJ2-7; D perhaps matches TRBD1 (5 bases). Germline values: CDR1 MNHNY, CDR2 SVGAGI (reference sequence). The V end lost 6 bases, the J end lost 2 bases, and 8 bases lay between the germline ends. The CDR3 contains 12 residues. In DNA form, the CDR3 reads TGTGCCAGCAGGCAGGACACCTACGAGCAGTACTTC. Amino acid sequence: CASRQDTYEQYF.

The chain joins TRBV27 to TRBJ2-3; D is possibly TRBD1 or TRBD2 (5 bases each). The V gene lost 8 bases and the J gene lost 1 base, with 16 bases spanning the gap. CDR3 size: 15 residues. Germline CDR1 and CDR2: MNHEY and SMNVEV (reference sequence). CDR3 in amino acids: CASRHGAVRTDTQYF. As DNA, the CDR3 is TGTGCCAGCCGTCACGGGGCGGTTCGCACAGATACGCAGTATTTT.

The chain is built from TRBV7-2 and TRBJ1-3; no clear D gene. The germline CDR1 and CDR2 sequences are SGHTA and FQGNSA. This CDR3 spans 15 amino acids. V lost 1 base and J lost 1, with 8 bases in between. CDR3 nucleotides: TGTGCCAGCAGCTTAGAGGTGGGGTCTGGAAACACCATATATTTT. Its protein product is CASSLEVGSGNTIYF.

Only a few counts were recorded for this clonotype. The V gene is TRBV15, the J gene TRBJ2-3, with D perhaps TRBD1 (5 bases). The germline V gene has CDR1 LNHNV and CDR2 YYDKDF (reference sequence). There are 16 residues in the CDR3. The V and J ends lost 0 bases and 2 bases respectively, with 12 bases between them. The CDR3 protein is CATSRDESRVTDTQYF. The DNA of the CDR3 is TGTGCCACCAGCAGAGATGAGAGCAGGGTCACAGATACGCAGTATTTT.

This chain connects TRBV6-2 or TRBV6-3 to TRBJ1-5, with a possible D match to TRBD1 (5 bases). Germline loops: CDR1 MNHEY, CDR2 SVGEGT. This CDR3 spans 12 amino acids. Trimming stripped 2 bases from V and 9 bases from J, with 8 bases between. The CDR3 protein is CASSYAGAPQHF. The CDR3 bases are TGTGCCAGCAGTTACGCCGGGGCGCCCCAGCATTTT.

A few counts support this clonotype. The chain has TRBV7-6 and TRBJ2-5; 8 bases map to TRBD1. Germline trimming cut 6 bases from V and 5 bases from J; bases unmatched to any gene: 5. The CDR3 contains 13 residues. Per germline, CDR1 SGHVS and CDR2 FNYEAQ. Here the CDR3 DNA reads TGTGCCAGCAGTACTAACAGGGGGGAGACCCAGTACTTC. This translates into CASSTNRGETQYF.

The sample holds a few counts of this clonotype. This chain links TRBV20-1 with TRBJ2-3; D remains unclear. The CDR3 runs to 11 residues. V shed 3 bases and J shed 8 bases, with 9 bases lying between them. CDR1 DFQATT and CDR2 SNEGSKA come from the germline V gene (reference sequence). The CDR3 sequence: CSARVKRTQYF. In nucleotides, the CDR3 is TGCAGTGCTAGGGTGAAGCGTACGCAGTATTTT.

The rearrangement links TRBV6-6 to TRBJ2-3; 7 bases line up with TRBD2. Germline trimming cut 5 bases from V and 0 bases from J; bases unmatched to any gene: 5. Per the germline V gene, CDR1 is MNHNY and CDR2 is SVGAGI (reference sequence). The CDR3 loop spans 15 amino acids. CDR3 sequence: CASSTIAGSTDTQYF. CDR3 DNA: TGTGCCAGCAGTACTATAGCGGGTAGCACAGATACGCAGTATTTT.

Comment on this clonotype: A much larger clonotype is one base distant, so this may be a read error. This sequence joins TRBV11-2 and TRBJ2-1, with D maybe TRBD1 (6 bases). Germline values: CDR1 SGHAT, CDR2 FQNNGV. CDR3 length: 15 amino acids. For the CDR3, the DNA is TGTGCCAGCAGCTTAGGGCAGGGGCTCTTCGATGAGCGGTTCTTC. It encodes CASSLGQGLFDERFF.

The chain links TRBV7-6 to TRBJ2-1; D may correspond to TRBD1 or TRBD2 (5 bases each). The CDR3 runs 14 residues. The germline gives CDR1 SGHVS, CDR2 FNYEAQ. The V and J ends lost 5 bases and 13 bases respectively, with 21 bases between them. CDR3 sequence reads: CASSPVPGQGTQFF. The CDR3 DNA reads TGTGCCAGCAGCCCTGTCCCGGGGCAGGGAACCCAGTTCTTC. Full variable domain (remainder filled in from reference TRBV7-6 and TRBJ2-1): GAGVSQSPRYKVTKRGQDVALRCDPISGHVSLYWYRQALGQGPEFLTYFNYEAQQDKSGLPNDRFSAERPEGSISTLTIQRTEQRDSAMYRCASSPVPGQGTQFFGPGTRLTVL.

Turning to this clonotype: Relative to the germline gene, one junction end is altered; a read error may explain this. The chain uses TRBV10-3 and TRBJ2-7; no clear D. The CDR3 totals 13 residues. The germline CDR1 and CDR2 sequences are ENHRY and SYGVKD. The CDR3 coding sequence is TGTGCCATCAGTGAGTCGAAATTGGACGAGCGGTACTTC. Translated, it gives CAISESKLDERYF.

V is TRBV11-2 and J is TRBJ2-1, with D possibly being TRBD1 or TRBD2 (5 bases each). V lost 7 bases and J lost 4, with 14 bases in between. Per germline, CDR1 SGHAT and CDR2 FQNNGV. This CDR3 comprises 14 residues. The CDR3 here is CASTYFGAYNEQFF. The CDR3 region has the DNA TGTGCCAGCACCTATTTCGGGGCTTACAATGAGCAGTTCTTC.

The CDR3 spells CSVEDCNRCANEKLFF. CDR3 nucleotide sequence: TGCAGCGTTGAAGATTGTAACAGGTGCGCTAATGAAAAACTGTTTTTT. This chain links TRBV29-1 with TRBJ1-4, with a possible D match to TRBD1 (5 bases). The CDR3 is made up of 16 amino acids. Trimming stripped 0 bases from V and 3 bases from J, with 14 bases between. Germline V gene data show CDR1 as SQVTM and CDR2 as ANQGSEA.

This clonotype was detected many times. The J gene is TRBJ2-7, the V gene TRBV20-1; D is unclear. Per germline, CDR1 DFQATT and CDR2 SNEGSKA (reference sequence). Trimming pared 0 bases from V and 7 bases from J, leaving 7 bases between. The CDR3 has 11 amino acids. The DNA for the CDR3 is TGCAGTGCTAGAGATAGCCGGGAGCAGTACTTC. Translated: CSARDSREQYF.

This clonotype showed up just once. One end of the junction varies from germline; a read error may be responsible. This chain connects TRBV2 to TRBJ1-2; D might be TRBD1 (6 bases). Per the germline V gene, CDR1 is SNHLY and CDR2 is FYNNEI. The CDR3 runs 14 residues. The CDR3 DNA is TGTGCCAGCAGAAGGACAGAAACTAACTGTGGCTACACCTTC. Translated, it gives CASRRTETNCGYTF.

This chain joins TRBV4-1 and TRBJ2-7, with 11 bases fitting TRBD1. J gave up 2 bases and V 2 bases, and 8 bases lay outside the gene matches. Germline V gives CDR1 MGHRA, CDR2 YSYEKL. The CDR3 totals 17 residues. The CDR3 region is CASSQFDTGQGAYEQYF. CDR3 DNA: TGCGCCAGCAGCCAATTCGACACGGGACAGGGGGCCTACGAGCAGTACTTC.